This TCR beta chain was retrieved from a study of blood T cell repertoires in COVID-19. Study as a whole: Some COVID-19 samples were acute and others convalescent; all came from the United States, Italy and Spain.

Germline V CDR1 and CDR2: GTSNPN, SVGIG (reference sequence). Trimming took 4 bases from V and 1 from J, leaving 14 bases between them. This CDR3 has 14 residues. Sequencing was performed with immunoSEQ multiplex PCR; in TCRdb, only in-frame clones are kept and a portion is missing. Of about 340,000 clones in the sample, about four fifths are singletons; the top ten hold 2.5% to 3.5%. The J gene is TRBJ2-7, the V gene TRBV30, with TRBD1 as a possible D gene (5 bases). Sequenced: peripheral blood. The TCR was taken from a man between 25 and 39 years old with active or convalescent COVID-19. The CDR3: CAWNQGRSSYEQYF. As DNA, the CDR3 is TGTGCCTGGAATCAGGGTAGGTCATCCTACGAGCAGTACTTC.